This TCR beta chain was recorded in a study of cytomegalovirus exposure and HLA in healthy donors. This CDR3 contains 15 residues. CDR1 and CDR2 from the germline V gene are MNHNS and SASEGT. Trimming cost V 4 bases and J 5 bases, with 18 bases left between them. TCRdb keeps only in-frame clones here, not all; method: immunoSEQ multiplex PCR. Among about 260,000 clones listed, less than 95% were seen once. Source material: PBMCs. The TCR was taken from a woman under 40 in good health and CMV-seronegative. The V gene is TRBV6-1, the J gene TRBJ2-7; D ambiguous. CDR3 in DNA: TGTGCCAGCAGTGGATACATCACCGCTGGGGACGAGCAGTACTTC. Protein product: CASSGYITAGDEQYF.